The 16 T cell receptor beta chains in this list originate from one sample, sequenced in a study of cytotoxic CD8 clonotypes in ibrutinib-treated CLL. TCRdb's copy holds only in-frame clones and misses some; the assay was immunoSEQ multiplex PCR. The sample includes approximately 320,000 clones, over 55% of them seen just once. Sequencing was performed on PBMCs, taken after 36 months of ibrutinib treatment. These TCRs come from a human donor with chronic lymphocytic leukemia.

The CDR3 nucleotides are TGTGCCAGCAGTGACTCGGCCGAGGGGGACTACGAGCAGTACTTC. Its protein product is CASSDSAEGDYEQYF. V and J are TRBV25-1 and TRBJ2-7; perhaps TRBD1 as D (6 bases). V lost 3 bases to trimming and J lost 3 bases, with 15 bases between them. The germline gives CDR1 MGHDK, CDR2 SYGVNS. This CDR3 region has 15 residues.

This clone was counted only a few times. The CDR3 nucleotides are TGTGCCAGCAGCTTGGTTTACGAGCAGTACTTC. It encodes CASSLVYEQYF. J is TRBJ2-7 and V is TRBV7-9, with D unresolved. V gave up 3 bases and J gave up 4 bases, with 4 bases separating them. CDR1 is SEHNR, CDR2 FQNEAQ, per germline (reference sequence). This CDR3 contains 11 residues.

In DNA form, the CDR3 reads TGTGCCAGCAGCCCGGACGGAAACACTGAAGCTTTCTTT. Its translation is CASSPDGNTEAFF. The chain has TRBV5-4 and TRBJ1-1; D not certain. CDR3 length equals 13 residues. Germline loops: CDR1 SGHNT, CDR2 YYREEE (reference sequence). V was clipped by 4 bases and J by 2 bases, with 9 bases between them.

With respect to this clone: At one end, the junction sequence differs from germline, possibly due to a read error. The V and J genes are TRBV4-1 and TRBJ2-2; D not resolved. CDR3 size: 11 residues. Germline CDR1 reads MGHRA; CDR2 reads YSYEKL. CDR3 nucleotide sequence: TGCGCCAGCAGCCCGCCCCCGGGTTTGGGTTTT. This sequence encodes CASSPPPGLGF.

This clone has a handful of counts. This sequence joins TRBV5-1 and TRBJ2-2; possibly TRBD1 for D (6 bases). CDR3 length equals 15 residues. Trimming stripped 4 bases from V and 3 bases from J, with 13 bases between. CDR1 and CDR2 from the germline V gene are SGHRS and YFSETQ. The CDR3 coding sequence is TGCGCCAGCAGCCCGAGGGCAGGGGACACCGGGGAGCTGTTTTTT. Translation: CASSPRAGDTGELFF. Filled out from reference TRBV5-1 and TRBJ2-2, the complete variable domain reads KAGVTQTPRYLIKTRGQQVTLSCSPISGHRSVSWYQQTPGQGLQFLFEYFSETQRNKGNFPGRFSGRQFSNSRSEMNVSTLELGDSALYLCASSPRAGDTGELFFGEGSRLTVL.

This clone has more than one count but fewer than ten. V is TRBV18 and J is TRBJ1-1; D perhaps matches TRBD1 (5 bases). The CDR3 totals 15 residues. V was trimmed by 3 bases and J by 1 base, leaving 12 bases between them. Germline V CDR1 and CDR2: KGHSH, LQKENI. CDR3 nucleotides: TGTGCCAGCTCACCCGGGCGTGGGGGGAACACTGAAGCTTTCTTT. The encoded protein is CASSPGRGGNTEAFF. Full variable domain (rest looked up from reference TRBV18 and TRBJ1-1): NAGVMQNPRHLVRRRGQEARLRCSPMKGHSHVYWYRQLPEEGLKFMVYLQKENIIDESGMPKERFSAEFPKEGPSILRIQQVVRGDSAAYFCASSPGRGGNTEAFFGQGTRLTVV.

The rearrangement uses TRBV19 and TRBJ2-7; possible D gene TRBD2, 6 bases. The V end lost 5 bases, the J end lost 1 base, and 18 bases lay between the germline ends. The CDR3 runs 16 residues. Germline CDR1 is LNHDA and CDR2 is SQIVND (reference sequence). In DNA form, the CDR3 reads TGTGCCAGTAGTCCCTCCAGATTGGGACTTTCCTACGAGCAGTACTTC. Its translation is CASSPSRLGLSYEQYF.

This clone has at least ten counts. The genes are TRBV2 and TRBJ1-5; no firm D call. Germline V gene lookup returns CDR1 SNHLY and CDR2 FYNNEI. The CDR3 has 13 amino acids. V gave up 5 bases and J gave up 2 bases, with 7 bases separating them. CDR3 nucleotide sequence: TGTGCCAGCAGTCATGACGGCAATCAGCCCCAGCATTTT. Its translation is CASSHDGNQPQHF.

The chain combines TRBV5-4 with TRBJ2-3; no reliable D call. The ends were cut back, 0 bases at V and 0 bases at J, with 5 bases in the middle. Germline CDR1 SGHNT, CDR2 YYREEE (reference sequence). This CDR3 spans 14 amino acids. The CDR3 loop is CASSLAKSTDTQYF. In nucleotides, the CDR3 is TGTGCCAGCAGCTTGGCGAAGAGCACAGATACGCAGTATTTT.

This clone was counted between two and nine times. Other nucleotide sequences in the sample specify the same CDR3. This rearrangement joins TRBV11-2 to TRBJ2-5; D unresolved. Germline loops: CDR1 SGHAT, CDR2 FQNNGV. The V and J ends lost 2 bases and 8 bases respectively, with 6 bases between them. The CDR3 has 11 amino acids. The CDR3 nucleotides read TGTGCCAGCAGCTTAAGGGAAACCCAGTACTTC. Translated, it gives CASSLRETQYF.

This chain joins TRBV19 and TRBJ2-3, with TRBD2 identical over 8 bases. The V segment lost 3 bases and the J segment 7 bases; nucleotides outside the gene matches: 9. Germline V CDR1 and CDR2: LNHDA, SQIVND (reference sequence). CDR3 length equals 15 residues. The CDR3 loop is CASSMGLAGSHTQYF. CDR3 in DNA: TGTGCCAGTAGTATGGGCCTAGCGGGTTCTCATACGCAGTATTTT.

The chain joins TRBV29-1 to TRBJ2-7; 9 bases align to TRBD1. The germline gives CDR1 SQVTM, CDR2 ANQGSEA. The CDR3 loop spans 14 amino acids. With 5 bases clipped from V and 6 bases from J, the junction kept 11 bases outside the gene matches. The CDR3 is CSVQVHRGPSEQYF. The DNA of the CDR3 is TGCAGCGTTCAGGTGCACAGGGGGCCTTCCGAGCAGTACTTC.

The V call is TRBV4-3, the J call TRBJ2-7; 12 bases fit TRBD2. The V segment lost 4 bases and the J segment 6 bases; nucleotides outside the gene matches: 16. The germline CDR1 and CDR2 sequences are LGHNA and YSLEER. This CDR3 is built from 18 residues. This CDR3 is CASSLQDIASGRAGEQYF. The CDR3 DNA follows: TGCGCCAGCAGCCTTCAAGATATCGCTAGCGGGAGGGCCGGCGAGCAGTACTTC.

In nucleotides, the CDR3 is TGTGCCAGCAGCTTAAGGGGACGACTTAATTATGGCTACACCTTC. It translates to CASSLRGRLNYGYTF. The chain couples TRBV7-2 to TRBJ1-2; D possibly corresponds to TRBD1 (5 bases). Deletions cut 2 bases from V and 5 bases from J, with 15 bases between. There are 15 residues in the CDR3. Germline values: CDR1 SGHTA, CDR2 FQGNSA. Full variable domain (outside the CDR3, taken from reference TRBV7-2 and TRBJ1-2): GAGVSQSPSNKVTEKGKDVELRCDPISGHTALYWYRQSLGQGLEFLIYFQGNSAPDKSGLPSDRFSAERTGGSVSTLTIQRTQQEDSAVYLCASSLRGRLNYGYTFGSGTRLTVV.

This clone was seen a few times. The chain couples TRBV28 to TRBJ2-3; a possible D gene is TRBD2 (5 bases). Germline-derived CDR1 and CDR2 are MDHEN and SYDVKM. With 9 bases removed from V and 2 bases from J, the gap between germline ends came to 12 bases. The CDR3 covers 13 residues. The CDR3 sequence: CARIAPNTDTQYF. The DNA of the CDR3 is TGTGCCAGGATAGCGCCAAACACAGATACGCAGTATTTT.

The V and J genes are TRBV9 and TRBJ1-2; D might be TRBD1 (6 bases). The V gene lost 1 base and the J gene lost 5 bases, with 18 bases spanning the gap. The germline CDR1 and CDR2 sequences are SGDLS and YYNGEE. CDR3 length equals 16 residues. CDR3 nucleotide sequence: TGTGCCAGCAGCGTAAGGGGGGAAACATCACCGTATGGCTACACCTTC. This encodes CASSVRGETSPYGYTF.